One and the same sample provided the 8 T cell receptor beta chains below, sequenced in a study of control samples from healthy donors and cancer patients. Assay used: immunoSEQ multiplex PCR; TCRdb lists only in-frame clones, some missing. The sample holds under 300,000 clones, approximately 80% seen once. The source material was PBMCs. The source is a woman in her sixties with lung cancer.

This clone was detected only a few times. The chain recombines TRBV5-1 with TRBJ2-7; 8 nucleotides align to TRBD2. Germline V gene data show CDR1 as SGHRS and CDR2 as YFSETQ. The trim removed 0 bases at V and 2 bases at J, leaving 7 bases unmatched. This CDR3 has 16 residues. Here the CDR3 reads CASSLESGGPPYEQYF. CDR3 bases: TGCGCCAGCAGCTTGGAGAGCGGGGGCCCCCCCTACGAGCAGTACTTC.

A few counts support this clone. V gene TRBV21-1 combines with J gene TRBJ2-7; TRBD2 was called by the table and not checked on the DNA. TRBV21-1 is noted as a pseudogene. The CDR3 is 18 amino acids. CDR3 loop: CASSSGTSGNTGQYEQYF. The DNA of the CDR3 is TGTGCCAGCAGCAGCGGGACTAGCGGGAATACAGGACAGTACGAGCAGTACTTC.

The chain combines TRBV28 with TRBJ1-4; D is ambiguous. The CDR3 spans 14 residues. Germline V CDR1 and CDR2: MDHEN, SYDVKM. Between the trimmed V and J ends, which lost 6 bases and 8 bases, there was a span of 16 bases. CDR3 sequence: CASSPPGVGEKLFF. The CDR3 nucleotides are TGTGCCAGCAGCCCCCCGGGCGTGGGGGAAAAACTGTTTTTT. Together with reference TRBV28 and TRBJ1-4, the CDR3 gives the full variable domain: DVKVTQSSRYLVKRTGEKVFLECVQDMDHENMFWYRQDPGLGLRLIYFSYDVKMKEKGDIPEGYSVSREKKERFSLILESASTNQTSMYLCASSPPGVGEKLFFGSGTQLSVL.

The CDR3 nucleotides read TGTGCCAGCAGATCGGGAGAGATAATCACAGATACGCAGTATTTT. It translates to CASRSGEIITDTQYF. V is TRBV6-5 and J is TRBJ2-3, with D perhaps TRBD2 (6 bases). CDR1 and CDR2 (germline): MNHEY, SVGAGI. CDR3 length: 15 residues. Trimming removed 6 bases from V and 2 bases from J, with 15 bases in between.

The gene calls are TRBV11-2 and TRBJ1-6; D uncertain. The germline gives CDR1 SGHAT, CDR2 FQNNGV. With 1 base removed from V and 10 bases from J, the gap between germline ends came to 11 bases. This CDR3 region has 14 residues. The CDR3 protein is CASSLGVILSPLHF. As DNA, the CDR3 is TGTGCCAGCAGCTTAGGGGTAATACTATCACCCCTCCACTTT. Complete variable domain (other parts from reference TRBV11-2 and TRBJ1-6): EAGVAQSPRYKIIEKRQSVAFWCNPISGHATLYWYQQILGQGPKLLIQFQNNGVVDDSQLPKDRFSAERLKGVDSTLKIQPAKLEDSAVYLCASSLGVILSPLHFGNGTRLTVT.

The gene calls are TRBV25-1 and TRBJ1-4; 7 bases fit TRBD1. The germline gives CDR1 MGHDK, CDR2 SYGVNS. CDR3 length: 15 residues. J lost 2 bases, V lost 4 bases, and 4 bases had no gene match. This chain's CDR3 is CASSGRGQTNEKLFF. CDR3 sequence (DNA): TGTGCCAGCAGTGGAAGGGGACAGACTAATGAAAAACTGTTTTTT.

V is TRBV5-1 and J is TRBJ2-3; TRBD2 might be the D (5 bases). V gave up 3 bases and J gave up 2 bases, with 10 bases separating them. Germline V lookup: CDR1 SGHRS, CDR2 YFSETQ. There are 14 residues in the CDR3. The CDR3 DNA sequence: TGCGCCAGCAGCTCAGGAGGTCCCACAGATACGCAGTATTTT. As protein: CASSSGGPTDTQYF.

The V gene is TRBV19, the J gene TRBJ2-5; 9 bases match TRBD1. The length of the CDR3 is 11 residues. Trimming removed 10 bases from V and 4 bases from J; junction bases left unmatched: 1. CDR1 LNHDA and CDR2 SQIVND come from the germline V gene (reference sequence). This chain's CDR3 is CATGQGETQYF. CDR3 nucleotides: TGTGCCACGGGACAGGGAGAGACCCAGTACTTC. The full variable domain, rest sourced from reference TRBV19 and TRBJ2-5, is DGGITQSPKYLFRKEGQNVTLSCEQNLNHDAMYWYRQDPGQGLRLIYYSQIVNDFQKGDIAEGYSVSREKKESFPLTVTSAQKNPTAFYLCATGQGETQYFGPGTRLLVL.